The sequence of this TCR beta chain was determined in a study of graft-versus-host responses after intestinal transplantation. Study as a whole: Multivisceral, liver-intestinal, or isolated intestinal grafts went to recipients. Findings and limits, study-wide: Levels of circulating GvH clones at their peak were associated with early post-transplant HvG declines. Marrow from the recipient contained GvH clones, some of which had appeared first in ileum or blood.

About this clone: Its antigen is not identified.

Using immunoSEQ multiplex PCR, the repertoire was profiled, and TCRdb retains in-frame clones only, with some absent. The sample contains tens of thousands of clones, roughly 84% of which appear only once. The source of this sequence is a human donor who was the organ donor for an intestinal transplant. This specimen consisted of unstimulated CD8+ T cells sorted from spleen or lymph node cells, obtained before transplant.

CDR3 coding DNA: TGTGCCAGCACCCTGGACAGGGGCGGTGTGGGGGAGCAGTACTTC. As protein: CASTLDRGGVGEQYF. This chain links TRBV27 with TRBJ2-7, with TRBD1 matching 9 bases. With V trimmed by 7 bases and J by 7 bases, 14 bases remained unmatched. Germline V CDR1 and CDR2: MNHEY, SMNVEV (reference sequence). This CDR3 contains 15 residues.